These 27 T cell receptor beta chains came from one sample sequenced in a study of cytomegalovirus exposure and HLA in healthy donors. The study ran its PCR with 60 Vbeta and 13 Jbeta primers. Clones were read by immunoSEQ multiplex PCR, and TCRdb kept only the in-frame ones, dropping some. The sample consists of approximately 77,000 clones, approximately 78% of them appearing once. The sample was PBMCs. All receptors derive from a middle-aged man in good health and CMV-seronegative.

The table lists this clone with a count of one. Here the CDR3 reads CAISESFSGSYEQYF. In DNA, the CDR3 is TGTGCCATCAGTGAGTCGTTTAGCGGGAGCTACGAGCAGTACTTC. The chain carries TRBV10-3 and TRBJ2-7, with 9 bases aligning to TRBD2. CDR3 size: 15 residues. The germline V gene encodes CDR1 ENHRY and CDR2 SYGVKD. J lost 3 bases, V lost 0 bases, and 3 bases had no gene match.

This clone was seen more than once but under ten times. The gene calls are TRBV7-9 and TRBJ2-3; TRBD2 matches 8 bases. The CDR3 covers 16 residues. The germline V gene encodes CDR1 SEHNR and CDR2 FQNEAQ (reference sequence). V lost 1 base, J lost 6 bases, and 9 bases stayed unmatched. The CDR3 sequence is CASSLGIAGGGDTQYF. CDR3 nucleotide sequence: TGTGCCAGCAGCTTAGGAATTGCGGGAGGTGGGGATACGCAGTATTTT.

The chain recombines TRBV28 with TRBJ2-5; possible D gene TRBD2, 6 bases. V was cut by 2 bases and J by 7 bases, with 20 bases left in between. CDR1 is MDHEN, CDR2 SYDVKM, per germline. The CDR3 has 16 residues. DNA for the CDR3: TGTGCCAGCAGTTTAGGTTCGGGGGTGGGGTCTGTGACCCAGTACTTC. It codes for CASSLGSGVGSVTQYF.

V is TRBV10-3 and J is TRBJ1-5; TRBD1 might be the D (5 bases). V was trimmed by 10 bases and J by 6 bases, leaving 19 bases between them. The CDR3 is 14 amino acids. The V gene's germline CDR1 is ENHRY and CDR2 SYGVKD. CDR3 amino acids: CATSLGGFAQPQHF. CDR3 coding DNA: TGTGCCACCTCGTTGGGGGGTTTCGCTCAGCCCCAGCATTTT.

V usage is TRBV11-1 and J usage is TRBJ1-1; tentative D call: TRBD1 (6 bases). Between the trimmed V and J ends, which lost 4 bases and 5 bases, there was a span of 11 bases. Germline V gene sequence: CDR1 SGHAT, CDR2 FQDESV (reference sequence). This CDR3 comprises 13 residues. CDR3 bases: TGTGCCAGCAGCTCCAGGGGTGGAACTGAAGCTTTCTTT. Encoded protein: CASSSRGGTEAFF.

J is TRBJ2-5 and V is TRBV12-5, with D hard to call. The DNA matches TRBJ2-7 better at its end, which makes the J call doubtful. The CDR3 totals 13 residues. CDR1 LGHNT and CDR2 FRNRAP come from the germline V gene. The CDR3 loop is CASGFLSQCEQYF. Written as DNA, the CDR3 is TGTGCTAGTGGTTTTCTGTCCCAATGCGAGCAGTACTTC.

The chain uses TRBV10-3 and TRBJ2-7, with 9 bases fitting TRBD2. CDR1 is ENHRY and CDR2 is SYGVKD in the germline V gene. The CDR3 loop spans 14 amino acids. V dropped 2 bases and J dropped 4; count of bases not matched to a gene: 3. The CDR3 region is CAISEAGGPYEQYF. The CDR3 region has the DNA TGTGCCATCAGTGAGGCGGGAGGGCCGTACGAGCAGTACTTC.

The table lists this clone with a few counts. V and J are TRBV4-1 and TRBJ2-3, with D uncertain. Germline V gene sequence: CDR1 MGHRA, CDR2 YSYEKL. Trimming took off 4 bases at V and 2 bases at J, with 10 bases between the two ends. CDR3 length: 14 amino acids. CDR3 coding DNA: TGCGCCAGCAGCCTAACTACGTACACAGATACGCAGTATTTT. It translates to CASSLTTYTDTQYF.

This chain uses TRBV13 with TRBJ1-4; unclear D gene. There are 15 residues in the CDR3. V was pared by 1 base and J by 3 bases, with 9 bases between. CDR1 PRHDT and CDR2 FYEKMQ come from the germline V gene (reference sequence). The CDR3 sequence is CASSLAPTANEKLFF. The DNA of the CDR3 is TGTGCCAGCAGCTTAGCCCCCACGGCTAATGAAAAACTGTTTTTT.

The chain uses TRBV19 and TRBJ2-1, with D possibly matching TRBD2 (5 bases). Germline assignment: CDR1 LNHDA and CDR2 SQIVND (reference sequence). The V and J ends lost 1 base and 3 bases respectively, with 13 bases between them. The CDR3 runs 16 residues. For the CDR3, the DNA is TGTGCCAGTAGTATAGGAGGCGGGCCTAACTACAATGAGCAGTTCTTC. Amino acid sequence: CASSIGGGPNYNEQFF.

The V gene is TRBV7-2, the J gene TRBJ2-7; tentative D call: TRBD2 (6 bases). This CDR3 is built from 15 residues. The germline V and J ends were trimmed by 6 bases and 5 bases, with 20 bases remaining between them. The germline V gene has CDR1 SGHTA and CDR2 FQGNSA. For the CDR3, the DNA is TGTGCCAGCAGGCCGGGGTCGGGGGTTCCCCACGAGCAGTACTTC. Residues: CASRPGSGVPHEQYF. Based on the CDR3 plus reference TRBV7-2 and TRBJ2-7, the full variable domain is GAGVSQSPSNKVTEKGKDVELRCDPISGHTALYWYRQSLGQGLEFLIYFQGNSAPDKSGLPSDRFSAERTGGSVSTLTIQRTQQEDSAVYLCASRPGSGVPHEQYFGPGTRLTVT.

This chain joins TRBV19 and TRBJ2-3, with 9 positions matching TRBD2. The germline V gene has CDR1 LNHDA and CDR2 SQIVND (reference sequence). This CDR3 is 14 amino acids long. V shed 6 bases, J shed 1 base, and the junction held 2 bases outside the gene matches. The CDR3 loop reads CASSWTSGTDTQYF. CDR3 bases: TGTGCCAGTAGCTGGACTAGCGGCACAGATACGCAGTATTTT.

The CDR3 nucleotides are TGCGCCAGCAGTGAGTCGGGCGGGAGGTCAAATGAGCAGTTCTTC. Amino acids: CASSESGGRSNEQFF. The rearrangement uses TRBV10-2 and TRBJ2-1; 8 nucleotides align to TRBD2. Losses at the gene ends were 0 bases for V and 7 bases for J; bases not matched to a gene: 5. Germline V CDR1 and CDR2: WSHSY, SAAADI. The CDR3 has 15 amino acids.

This chain connects TRBV7-3 to TRBJ2-1; the match to TRBD2 covers 13 bases. Germline lookup yields CDR1 SGHTA and CDR2 FQGTGA. The CDR3 has 18 amino acids. V was clipped by 5 bases and J by 0 bases; unmatched bases: 7. CDR3 sequence (DNA): TGTGCCAGCAGCCCCCGGACTAGCGGGGGTAGCTCCTACAATGAGCAGTTCTTC. Residues: CASSPRTSGGSSYNEQFF.

V and J are TRBV7-3 and TRBJ1-1; D might be TRBD1 (6 bases). Germline CDR1 SGHTA, CDR2 FQGTGA. The CDR3 is 16 residues long. The ends were cut back, 5 bases at V and 0 bases at J, with 16 bases in the middle. The CDR3 is CASSLQGGIVNTEAFF. The CDR3 bases are TGTGCCAGCAGCCTACAGGGAGGGATTGTGAACACTGAAGCTTTCTTT. The full variable domain, completed using reference TRBV7-3 and TRBJ1-1, is GAGVSQTPSNKVTEKGKYVELRCDPISGHTALYWYRQSLGQGPEFLIYFQGTGAADDSGLPNDRFFAVRPEGSVSTLKIQRTERGDSAVYLCASSLQGGIVNTEAFFGQGTRLTVV.

This clone was found a few times. The V gene is TRBV19, the J gene TRBJ1-4, with TRBD1 identical over 8 bases. In germline, CDR1 is LNHDA, CDR2 SQIVND (reference sequence). V lost 6 bases, J lost 4 bases, and 7 bases stayed unmatched. The CDR3 is 15 amino acids. This chain's CDR3 is CASSGRGLSNEKLFF. DNA of the CDR3: TGTGCCAGTAGCGGCAGGGGGCTGAGTAATGAAAAACTGTTTTTT.

The chain joins TRBV4-3 to TRBJ2-5, with 8 bases fitting TRBD1. The end of the DNA is better explained by TRBJ2-7, so the J call may be wrong. The CDR3 is 14 residues long. Germline V gene lookup returns CDR1 LGHNA and CDR2 YSLEER. The CDR3 nucleotides read TGCGCCAGCAGCCAATGGACAGGGTCCTACGAGCAGTACTTC. Translating it yields CASSQWTGSYEQYF.

The rearrangement links TRBV19 to TRBJ1-1; maybe TRBD1 (6 bases). Germline CDR1 and CDR2: LNHDA and SQIVND (reference sequence). The CDR3 loop spans 14 amino acids. V was shortened by 8 bases and J by 5 bases, with 18 bases between the two germline ends. Written as DNA, the CDR3 is TGTGCCAGTGGGTCAGGGGTTATTGGGACTGAAGCTTTCTTT. Amino acids: CASGSGVIGTEAFF.

This clone came up a few times. The sample carries other DNA sequences with the same CDR3. The chain combines TRBV7-9 with TRBJ2-5, with D tentatively TRBD2 (5 bases). CDR1 is SEHNR, CDR2 FQNEAQ, per germline (reference sequence). Trimming shortened V by 5 bases and J by 5 bases, and 12 bases separated the two germline ends. The CDR3 runs 13 residues. This CDR3 reads CASSPRGPETQYF. The CDR3 DNA reads as TGTGCCAGCAGCCCCCGAGGGCCGGAGACCCAGTACTTC. The entire variable domain, with the rest obtained from reference TRBV7-9 and TRBJ2-5, is as follows: DTGVSQNPRHKITKRGQNVTFRCDPISEHNRLYWYRQTLGQGPEFLTYFQNEAQLEKSRLLSDRFSAERPKGSFSTLEIQRTEQGDSAMYLCASSPRGPETQYFGPGTRLLVL.

The rearrangement links TRBV4-2 to TRBJ1-5; 8 positions match TRBD1. V lost 1 base and J lost 7; bases outside the gene matches: 6. Germline loops: CDR1 LGHNA, CDR2 YNFKEQ. The CDR3 spans 15 residues. The CDR3 spells CASSQAQGAGQPQHF. In DNA, the CDR3 is TGTGCCAGCAGCCAAGCGCAGGGGGCAGGGCAGCCCCAGCATTTT.

This chain links TRBV14 with TRBJ2-3; 10 positions match TRBD1. The V gene end was trimmed by 0 bases and the J gene end by 4 bases; junction bases not matched to a gene: 4. The CDR3 has 16 amino acids. Germline V gene data show CDR1 as SGHDN and CDR2 as FVKESK. The CDR3 reads CASSQDRTGGSDTQYF. The DNA of the CDR3 is TGTGCCAGCAGCCAAGACAGGACAGGGGGGTCAGATACGCAGTATTTT.

This clone was detected a few times. V usage is TRBV2 and J usage is TRBJ2-2, with TRBD1 matching 12 bases. The CDR3 is 14 amino acids. CDR1 is SNHLY and CDR2 is FYNNEI in the germline V gene. The V gene end was trimmed by 8 bases and the J gene end by 6 bases; junction bases not matched to a gene: 4. The CDR3, as DNA: TGTGCCAGCGGGACAGGGGGCGAGCCCGGGGAGCTGTTTTTT. Translation gives CASGTGGEPGELFF.

V gene TRBV13 combines with J gene TRBJ2-7; 7 bases line up with TRBD1. From germline, CDR1 is PRHDT and CDR2 FYEKMQ (reference sequence). The junction had 6 bases not matched to a gene; V was cut back by 7 bases and J by 3 bases. CDR3 length: 13 residues. In nucleotides, the CDR3 is TGTGCCAGCAATTCCAGGGGGAACTACGAGCAGTACTTC. This sequence encodes CASNSRGNYEQYF.

The genes are TRBV4-3 and TRBJ2-1; TRBD2 matches at 9 bases. Trimming took 1 base from V and 4 from J; bases not matched to a gene: 17. The CDR3 consists of 20 residues. Germline assignment: CDR1 LGHNA and CDR2 YSLEER. The CDR3 loop is CASSQGGRGRAVGAYNEQFF. DNA for the CDR3: TGCGCCAGCAGCCAAGGTGGCCGCGGGAGGGCCGTTGGGGCGTACAATGAGCAGTTCTTC.

The V gene is TRBV27, the J gene TRBJ2-7; 11 bases map to TRBD2. The CDR3 covers 16 residues. Unmatched junction bases numbered 3, after V lost 0 bases and J lost 2 bases. The V gene's germline CDR1 is MNHEY and CDR2 SMNVEV (reference sequence). CDR3 in amino acids: CASSLSASGRTYEQYF. CDR3 bases: TGTGCCAGCAGTTTATCAGCTAGCGGGAGGACCTACGAGCAGTACTTC.

The chain is built from TRBV10-2 and TRBJ2-7; D is ambiguous. Trimming left V 7 bases short and J 2 bases short, with 12 bases between. CDR3 length: 13 residues. The germline V gene encodes CDR1 WSHSY and CDR2 SAAADI. The CDR3 loop is CASTLDKAYEQYF. Here the CDR3 DNA reads TGCGCCAGCACCTTAGACAAGGCCTACGAGCAGTACTTC.

The chain couples TRBV29-1 to TRBJ2-2; a possible D gene is TRBD1 (5 bases). The CDR3 contains 15 residues. Trimming pared 7 bases from V and 1 base from J, leaving 16 bases between. The germline CDR1 and CDR2 sequences are SQVTM and ANQGSEA. For the CDR3, the DNA is TGCAGCGCTAAACCAACAGGAGTGAACACCGGGGAGCTGTTTTTT. Translated, it gives CSAKPTGVNTGELFF.